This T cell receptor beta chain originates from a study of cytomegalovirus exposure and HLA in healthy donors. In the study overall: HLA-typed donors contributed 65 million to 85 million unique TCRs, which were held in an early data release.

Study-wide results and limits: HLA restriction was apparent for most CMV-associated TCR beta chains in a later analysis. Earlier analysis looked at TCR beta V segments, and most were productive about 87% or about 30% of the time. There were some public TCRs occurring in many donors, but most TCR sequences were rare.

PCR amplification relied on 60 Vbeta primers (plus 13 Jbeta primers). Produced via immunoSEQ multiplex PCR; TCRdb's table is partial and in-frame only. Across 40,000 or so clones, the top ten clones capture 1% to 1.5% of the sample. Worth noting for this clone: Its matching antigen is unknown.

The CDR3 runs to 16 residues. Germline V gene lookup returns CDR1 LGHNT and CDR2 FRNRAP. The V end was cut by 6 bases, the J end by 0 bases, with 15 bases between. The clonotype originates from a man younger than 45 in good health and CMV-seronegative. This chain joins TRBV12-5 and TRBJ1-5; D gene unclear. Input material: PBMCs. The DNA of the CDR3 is TGTGCTAGTGGCCCCGCCCAGGTCAATAGCAATCAGCCCCAGCATTTT. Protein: CASGPAQVNSNQPQHF.